Included here is one T cell receptor beta chain sequence, with context. This sample stems from a study of CD8 T cells in ankylosing spondylitis. A single record per CDR3 protein comes from TCRdb applying MiXCR to the 5' RACE reads. The table lists approximately 110,000 distinct CDR3 sequences, around 24% of them singletons, with around an eighth in the top ten. The CDR3 extends over 16 amino acids. CDR1 DFQATT and CDR2 SNEGSKA come from the germline V gene (reference sequence). V lost 0 bases to trimming and J lost 5 bases, with 19 bases between them. The chain combines TRBV20-1 with TRBJ2-5; no reliable D call. Specimen: synovial fluid, either unsorted or a sorted T cell fraction (not recorded which). The source of this sequence is a male donor with ankylosing spondylitis. The DNA of the CDR3 is TGCAGTGCTAGAGATACTAAGGCTTCCAAACGGGAGACCCAGTACTTC. This sequence encodes CSARDTKASKRETQYF.